Listed below are T cell receptor beta chains from one sample, sequenced in a study of T cells in localized non-small cell lung cancer. Profiling relied on immunoSEQ multiplex PCR, and the TCRdb table lists in-frame clones only, not all of them. The sample includes approximately 60,000 clones, almost 90% of them seen just once. This specimen was peripheral blood, taken before any cancer treatment. All receptors come from a woman between 35 and 75 years old with stage I lung adenocarcinoma. Both conserved end residues are part of each CDR3. D genes are given only for firm matches. Expanded clones are given a class, and other clones once, few, many or no size at all.

J gene,D gene,clone size,V gene,CDR3 protein,CDR3 DNA
TRBJ2-2,.,.,TRBV10-3,CAISGVGDTGELFF,TGTGCCATCAGCGGGGTGGGGGACACCGGGGAGCTGTTTTTT
TRBJ1-5,TRBD1,.,TRBV5-1,CASSLWTGEKPQHF,TGCGCCAGCAGCTTGTGGACAGGGGAGAAGCCCCAGCATTTT
TRBJ2-2,.,.,TRBV4-3,CASSLGLGNTGELFF,TGCGCCAGCAGCCTAGGGTTGGGAAACACCGGGGAGCTGTTTTTT
TRBJ1-4,TRBD1,.,TRBV19,CATQRTGDTNEKLFF,TGTGCCACCCAACGGACAGGGGATACTAATGAAAAACTGTTTTTT
TRBJ1-5,.,.,TRBV9,CASSVGVDQPQHF,TGTGCCAGCAGCGTAGGCGTAGATCAGCCCCAGCATTTT
TRBJ1-5,.,.,TRBV19,CASSIGWVDNQPQHF,TGTGCCAGTAGTATTGGGTGGGTTGACAATCAGCCCCAGCATTTT
TRBJ1-1,.,.,TRBV5-4,CASSFGARVDTEAFF,TGTGCCAGCAGCTTTGGGGCGAGGGTGGACACTGAAGCTTTCTTT
TRBJ1-2,.,.,TRBV19,CASSPSGGNYGYTF,TGTGCCAGTAGCCCCTCCGGGGGGAACTATGGCTACACCTTC
TRBJ2-7,.,.,TRBV7-9,CASSLLSQGSYEQYF,TGTGCCAGCAGCTTATTATCCCAGGGATCCTACGAGCAGTACTTC
TRBJ2-1,TRBD2,.,TRBV5-1,CASSLASGSGNEQFF,TGCGCCAGCAGCTTGGCTAGCGGGAGTGGGAATGAGCAGTTCTTC
TRBJ2-7,TRBD2,.,TRBV10-1,CAKGAGGRLSYEQYF,TGCGCGAAGGGAGCGGGGGGGCGTTTATCCTACGAGCAGTACTTC
TRBJ2-7,.,.,TRBV7-2,CASSLGFLDEQYF,TGTGCCAGCAGCTTAGGTTTCTTGGACGAGCAGTACTTC
TRBJ2-7,.,.,TRBV15,CATSRDLNPEQYF,TGTGCCACCAGCAGAGATCTCAACCCCGAGCAGTACTTC
TRBJ1-1,.,.,TRBV18,CASSPGNSNTEAFF,TGTGCCAGCTCCCCAGGCAATTCGAACACTGAAGCTTTCTTT
TRBJ1-5,TRBD1,.,TRBV6-6,CASSRRGDREQPQHF,TGTGCCAGCAGTCGTCGTGGGGACAGGGAACAGCCCCAGCATTTT
TRBJ2-1,.,once,TRBV11-1,CASSLMGDEQFF,TGTGCCAGCAGCTTAATGGGCGATGAGCAGTTCTTC
TRBJ1-1,.,.,TRBV4-1,CASSQEGRQKNTEAFF,TGCGCCAGCAGCCAAGAGGGGAGACAGAAGAACACTGAAGCTTTCTTT
TRBJ2-1,.,.,TRBV7-3,CASSLGSSYNEQFF,TGTGCCAGCAGTCTGGGAAGCTCCTACAATGAGCAGTTCTTC
TRBJ1-1,.,.,TRBV5-6,CASRAGGRANTEAFF,TGTGCCAGCAGGGCCGGGGGCCGGGCGAACACTGAAGCTTTCTTT
TRBJ1-3,.,.,TRBV4-2,CASSQEDRGNSGNTIYF,TGTGCCAGCAGCCAAGAAGATAGGGGAAACTCTGGAAACACCATATATTTT
TRBJ2-1,.,.,TRBV28,CASSLSSPGQIF,TGTGCCAGCAGTTTATCTAGTCCTGGGCAGATCTTC
TRBJ1-1,.,.,TRBV2,CASSAYVGGNTEAFF,TGTGCCAGCAGCGCCTACGTGGGAGGGAACACTGAAGCTTTCTTT
TRBJ2-1,.,.,TRBV29-1,CSVEDLSSSSYNEQFF,TGCAGCGTTGAAGATTTGAGTTCGAGCTCCTACAATGAGCAGTTCTTC
TRBJ1-1,.,.,TRBV11-2,CASSFDTEAFF,TGTGCCAGCAGCTTCGACACTGAAGCTTTCTTT
TRBJ1-2,.,few,TRBV5-4,CASSLETSYGYTF,TGTGCCAGCAGCTTGGAGACAAGCTATGGCTACACCTTC
TRBJ1-3,.,.,TRBV18,CASSPWDQSSGNTIYF,TGTGCCAGCTCACCATGGGACCAGAGCTCTGGAAACACCATATATTTT
TRBJ1-2,TRBD1,.,TRBV2,CASNLDRGEGYTF,TGTGCCAGCAACCTGGACAGGGGAGAGGGCTACACCTTC
TRBJ2-3,.,.,TRBV18,CASSPPKGGDTQYF,TGTGCCAGCTCACCCCCCAAGGGGGGAGATACGCAGTATTTT
TRBJ2-5,.,once,TRBV5-1,CASSLGRAFQETQYF,TGCGCCAGCAGCTTGGGCCGAGCGTTCCAAGAGACCCAGTACTTC
TRBJ1-5,.,.,TRBV19,CASSIQGGNQPQHF,TGTGCCAGTAGTATACAGGGTGGGAATCAGCCCCAGCATTTT
TRBJ2-1,.,.,TRBV5-4,CASSSGEGWSNEQFF,TGTGCCAGCAGCTCCGGGGAAGGTTGGAGCAATGAGCAGTTCTTC
TRBJ2-5,TRBD1,.,TRBV19,CASSIAGTGEETQYF,TGTGCCAGTAGTATAGCCGGGACAGGGGAAGAGACCCAGTACTTC
TRBJ1-2,.,once,TRBV19,CASTRGILEGNYGYTF,TGTGCCAGTACCCGGGGTATCCTCGAAGGGAACTATGGCTACACCTTC
TRBJ2-7,TRBD1,.,TRBV6-7,CASSYSAGQGETYEQYF,TGTGCCAGCAGTTACTCCGCGGGACAGGGGGAGACCTACGAGCAGTACTTC
TRBJ2-7,.,.,TRBV5-1,CASSPRVGYEQYF,TGCGCCAGCAGCCCCAGGGTGGGCTACGAGCAGTACTTC
TRBJ2-1,.,.,TRBV6-5,CASSSARGRNEQFF,TGTGCCAGCAGCTCAGCTCGGGGTCGGAATGAGCAGTTCTTC